The 22 T cell receptor beta chains reported below all come from one sample, sequenced in a study of blood T cell repertoires in COVID-19 (dated by TCRdb to 2018 to 2021). The library was produced with the immunoSEQ multiplex PCR assay. TCRdb limited this immuneACCESS table to in-frame rearrangements with V and J called. A share of clones is missing; checked studies link under half to unresolved V genes, and the rest is unexplained. Counted in this sample were tens of thousands of clones; 80% to 85% of them appeared once. Of the sample, about a tenth falls within the top ten clones. Sequenced sample: peripheral blood. The source is a man at least 80 years old with COVID-19, enrolled during active disease.

CDR3 in DNA: TGTGCCAGCAGCCTGCGGGGACAGGGGTATTCACCCCTCCACTTT. This gives the protein CASSLRGQGYSPLHF. The chain is built from TRBV7-3 and TRBJ1-6, with 10 bases fitting TRBD1. CDR3 length: 15 residues. J gave up 8 bases and V 5 bases, and 6 bases lay outside the gene matches. Germline V lookup: CDR1 SGHTA, CDR2 FQGTGA.

This clone appeared a few times. The V call is TRBV18, the J call TRBJ1-1; D gene unclear. Trimming removed 0 bases at V and 3 bases at J, with 11 bases between. Germline V lookup: CDR1 KGHSH, CDR2 LQKENI. The CDR3 has 15 residues. The CDR3 sequence: CASSPPVIQYTEAFF. The CDR3 DNA follows: TGTGCCAGCTCACCACCGGTAATTCAGTACACTGAAGCTTTCTTT.

This clone was picked up a small number of times. The V and J genes are TRBV5-3 and TRBJ1-2; TRBD1 matches 7 bases. TRBV5-3 is an ORF for which the function is uncertain. The length of the CDR3 is 15 residues. J gave up 1 base and V 2 bases, and 5 bases lay outside the gene matches. CDR3 DNA: TGTGCCAGAAGCTTTAGAGGGGACAGTAACTATGGCTACACCTTC. Its translation: CARSFRGDSNYGYTF.

This clone occurred a few times. The CDR3 region is CASSEVGNSYGYTF. The DNA for the CDR3 is TGTGCCAGCAGCGAGGTCGGGAATTCCTATGGCTACACCTTC. V is TRBV7-9 and J is TRBJ1-2; no definite D call. Trimming pared 5 bases from V and 4 bases from J, leaving 14 bases between. There are 14 residues in the CDR3. CDR1 SEHNR and CDR2 FQNEAQ come from the germline V gene (reference sequence). Full variable domain (missing parts from reference TRBV7-9 and TRBJ1-2): DTGVSQNPRHKITKRGQNVTFRCDPISEHNRLYWYRQTLGQGPEFLTYFQNEAQLEKSRLLSDRFSAERPKGSFSTLEIQRTEQGDSAMYLCASSEVGNSYGYTFGSGTRLTVV.

The rearrangement uses TRBV28 and TRBJ1-5; 7 bases line up with TRBD1. CDR1 is MDHEN, CDR2 SYDVKM, per germline. V shed 3 bases and J 6 bases; nucleotides not matched to a gene: 2. The CDR3 sequence is 13 residues long. DNA for the CDR3: TGTGCCAGCAGTTTTCGACAGGGTCAGCCCCAGCATTTT. Its protein is CASSFRQGQPQHF.

The chain has TRBV5-4 and TRBJ1-1, with no clear D. V was cut by 0 bases and J by 5 bases, with 11 bases left in between. Germline-derived CDR1 and CDR2 are SGHNT and YYREEE (reference sequence). This CDR3 has 14 residues. The CDR3 spells CASSLEVEATEAFF. DNA of the CDR3: TGTGCCAGCAGCTTGGAAGTGGAGGCGACTGAAGCTTTCTTT.

The chain has TRBV5-1 and TRBJ2-3, with 12 bases that match TRBD1. This CDR3 spans 18 amino acids. The germline gives CDR1 SGHRS, CDR2 YFSETQ. Trimming cost V 1 base and J 2 bases; bases outside gene matches: 8. CDR3 DNA: TGCGCCAGCAGCTTGATAGGGACAGGGGGCGACTCCACAGATACGCAGTATTTT. The encoded protein is CASSLIGTGGDSTDTQYF. Full variable domain (outside the CDR3, taken from reference TRBV5-1 and TRBJ2-3): KAGVTQTPRYLIKTRGQQVTLSCSPISGHRSVSWYQQTPGQGLQFLFEYFSETQRNKGNFPGRFSGRQFSNSRSEMNVSTLELGDSALYLCASSLIGTGGDSTDTQYFGPGTRLTVL.

This chain joins TRBV9 and TRBJ2-1; the D is unclear. The CDR3 has 15 amino acids. Germline V gene lookup returns CDR1 SGDLS and CDR2 YYNGEE. V was shortened by 0 bases and J by 1 base, with 8 bases between the two germline ends. CDR3 sequence (DNA): TGTGCCAGCAGCGTAGCTGGAGTATCCTACAATGAGCAGTTCTTC. Protein sequence: CASSVAGVSYNEQFF. Complete variable domain (other parts from reference TRBV9 and TRBJ2-1): DSGVTQTPKHLITATGQRVTLRCSPRSGDLSVYWYQQSLDQGLQFLIQYYNGEERAKGNILERFSAQQFPDLHSELNLSSLELGDSALYFCASSVAGVSYNEQFFGPGTRLTVL.

The chain couples TRBV5-1 to TRBJ2-7; weak D call: TRBD1 (5 bases). The CDR3 runs 12 residues. Germline V gives CDR1 SGHRS, CDR2 YFSETQ. With 3 bases removed from V and 5 bases from J, the gap between germline ends came to 9 bases. CDR3 sequence reads: CASSSGHHEQYF. CDR3 bases: TGCGCCAGCAGCTCAGGACACCACGAGCAGTACTTC. The full variable domain, rest sourced from reference TRBV5-1 and TRBJ2-7, is KAGVTQTPRYLIKTRGQQVTLSCSPISGHRSVSWYQQTPGQGLQFLFEYFSETQRNKGNFPGRFSGRQFSNSRSEMNVSTLELGDSALYLCASSSGHHEQYFGPGTRLTVT.

The rearrangement uses TRBV7-8 and TRBJ2-4; 8 bases line up with TRBD1. The junction had 9 bases not matched to a gene; V was cut back by 5 bases and J by 0 bases. The CDR3 is 17 residues long. From germline, CDR1 is SGHVS and CDR2 FQNEAQ. The CDR3 loop reads CASSTDRGRVAKNIQYF. The CDR3 DNA is TGTGCCAGCAGCACCGACAGGGGCAGAGTAGCCAAAAACATTCAGTACTTC. Variable domain in full (rest from reference TRBV7-8 and TRBJ2-4): GAGVSQSPRYKVAKRGQDVALRCDPISGHVSLFWYQQALGQGPEFLTYFQNEAQLDKSGLPSDRFFAERPEGSVSTLKIQRTQQEDSAVYLCASSTDRGRVAKNIQYFGAGTRLSVL.

The rearrangement uses TRBV15 and TRBJ2-2; D is undetermined. Per germline, CDR1 LNHNV and CDR2 YYDKDF (reference sequence). Trimming took 0 bases from V and 7 from J, leaving 12 bases between them. CDR3 length: 15 residues. CDR3 amino acids: CATSRDSVGGGELFF. DNA of the CDR3: TGTGCCACCAGCAGAGATTCGGTCGGCGGCGGGGAGCTGTTTTTT. Combining the CDR3 with reference TRBV15 and TRBJ2-2 gives the whole variable domain DAMVIQNPRYQVTQFGKPVTLSCSQTLNHNVMYWYQQKSSQAPKLLFHYYDKDFNNEADTPDNFQSRRPNTSFCFLDIRSPGLGDTAMYLCATSRDSVGGGELFFGEGSRLTVL.

The rearrangement joins TRBV11-2 to TRBJ1-1, with 10 nucleotides matching TRBD1. V shed 4 bases and J 3 bases; nucleotides not matched to a gene: 2. The germline CDR1 and CDR2 sequences are SGHAT and FQNNGV. The CDR3 covers 14 residues. The CDR3 nucleotides are TGTGCCAGCAGCTGGGACAGGGGCGACACTGAAGCTTTCTTT. It codes for CASSWDRGDTEAFF.

The rearrangement joins TRBV7-9 to TRBJ2-7; 10 nucleotides line up with TRBD1. The CDR3 extends over 18 amino acids. Trimming took 1 base from V and 3 from J; bases not matched to a gene: 12. Germline CDR1 and CDR2: SEHNR and FQNEAQ (reference sequence). The CDR3 loop is CASSLGGTGVTRSYEQYF. Here the CDR3 DNA reads TGTGCCAGCAGCTTAGGAGGGACAGGGGTGACAAGGAGCTACGAGCAGTACTTC.

This clone was counted once. The chain is built from TRBV2 and TRBJ1-1; D remains unclear. V was cut by 4 bases and J by 1 base, with 7 bases left in between. The CDR3 runs to 13 residues. Germline V lookup: CDR1 SNHLY, CDR2 FYNNEI. This chain's CDR3 is CASSVRENTEAFF. CDR3 nucleotide sequence: TGTGCCAGCAGTGTGCGAGAGAACACTGAAGCTTTCTTT.

The chain links TRBV7-2 to TRBJ2-2, with D possibly matching TRBD1 (6 bases). The CDR3 sequence is 14 residues long. Per germline, CDR1 SGHTA and CDR2 FQGNSA. The germline V and J ends were trimmed by 5 bases and 7 bases, with 14 bases remaining between them. The CDR3 DNA sequence: TGTGCCAGCAGCAATCAGGGGTCGGGCGGGGAGCTGTTTTTT. This gives the protein CASSNQGSGGELFF.

V is TRBV29-1 and J is TRBJ2-7, with D tentatively TRBD1 (6 bases). In germline, CDR1 is SQVTM, CDR2 ANQGSEA. Trimming stripped 4 bases from V and 3 bases from J, with 10 bases between. CDR3 length equals 12 residues. In DNA form, the CDR3 reads TGCAGCGTTGCGACAGGAAGCTACGAGCAGTACTTC. Encoded protein: CSVATGSYEQYF.

This clone appeared a few times. The gene calls are TRBV5-1 and TRBJ2-5; D not certain. CDR3 length equals 13 residues. V was shortened by 0 bases and J by 2 bases, with 5 bases between the two germline ends. Germline CDR1 SGHRS, CDR2 YFSETQ. In DNA form, the CDR3 reads TGCGCCAGCAGCTTGGTAGAGCAAGAGACCCAGTACTTC. It yields the protein CASSLVEQETQYF.

V gene TRBV19 combines with J gene TRBJ1-1, with 9 bases identical to TRBD1. After removal of 5 bases from V and 5 bases from J, the junction contained 6 bases not matched to a gene. Germline loops: CDR1 LNHDA, CDR2 SQIVND (reference sequence). The CDR3 totals 14 residues. The CDR3 protein is CASSQTGGETEAFF. The CDR3 DNA reads TGTGCCAGTAGTCAGACAGGGGGAGAAACTGAAGCTTTCTTT.

The J gene is TRBJ2-6, the V gene TRBV5-1; a possible D gene is TRBD1 (5 bases). Germline CDR1 SGHRS, CDR2 YFSETQ. The ends were cut back, 5 bases at V and 7 bases at J, with 13 bases in the middle. The CDR3 is 14 amino acids. CDR3 DNA sequence: TGCGCCAGCAGACCAAATACAGGCGCCAACGTCCTGACTTTC. Its translation is CASRPNTGANVLTF.

The chain combines TRBV7-9 with TRBJ1-2; D gene unclear. Trimming removed 5 bases from V and 9 bases from J, with 7 bases in between. From germline, CDR1 is SEHNR and CDR2 FQNEAQ (reference sequence). There are 10 residues in the CDR3. CDR3 coding DNA: TGTGCCAGCAGCCGGGAGAGCTACACCTTC. Protein: CASSRESYTF. Combining the CDR3 with reference TRBV7-9 and TRBJ1-2 gives the whole variable domain DTGVSQNPRHKITKRGQNVTFRCDPISEHNRLYWYRQTLGQGPEFLTYFQNEAQLEKSRLLSDRFSAERPKGSFSTLEIQRTEQGDSAMYLCASSRESYTFGSGTRLTVV.

This sequence joins TRBV3-1 (or the pseudogene TRBV3-2) and TRBJ1-1, with D uncertain. Looked up from germline, CDR1 is LGHDT and CDR2 is YNNKEL (reference sequence). CDR3 size: 12 residues. Trimming left V 1 base short and J 11 bases short, with 11 bases between. The CDR3 region has the DNA TGTGCCAGCAGCCAAGGTGTCACTTTGGCTTTCTTT. Translated, it gives CASSQGVTLAFF.

This chain links TRBV7-9 with TRBJ2-2, with unresolved D. The germline V gene encodes CDR1 SEHNR and CDR2 FQNEAQ (reference sequence). This CDR3 has 13 amino acids. The germline V and J ends were trimmed by 3 bases and 3 bases, with 5 bases remaining between them. This CDR3 reads CASSFLYTGELFF. CDR3 nucleotides: TGTGCCAGCAGCTTCCTTTACACCGGGGAGCTGTTTTTT. The full variable domain, completed using reference TRBV7-9 and TRBJ2-2, is DTGVSQNPRHKITKRGQNVTFRCDPISEHNRLYWYRQTLGQGPEFLTYFQNEAQLEKSRLLSDRFSAERPKGSFSTLEIQRTEQGDSAMYLCASSFLYTGELFFGEGSRLTVL.